A single sample gave rise to the 8 T cell receptor beta chains below, sequenced in a study of T cell repertoires in MIS-A myocarditis. Produced via immunoSEQ multiplex PCR; TCRdb's table is partial and in-frame only. The data contain around 6,000 clones, about four fifths of them singletons. Sequenced material: interventricular septum heart tissue obtained at autopsy. The receptors shown here come from a man younger than 35 with fulminant myocarditis from multisystem inflammatory syndrome in adults (MIS-A) after COVID-19.

The chain carries TRBV14 and TRBJ2-4, with 9 positions matching TRBD1. This CDR3 region has 19 residues. Germline V lookup: CDR1 SGHDN, CDR2 FVKESK. V lost 6 bases and J lost 0; bases outside the gene matches: 15. CDR3 coding DNA: TGTGCCAGCAGTCGTCCCGGGACAGGGATACACCTAGCCAAAAACATTCAGTACTTC. It specifies CASSRPGTGIHLAKNIQYF.

The V call is TRBV9, the J call TRBJ1-2, with D possibly being TRBD1 (6 bases). The CDR3 has 12 residues. Germline V gives CDR1 SGDLS, CDR2 YYNGEE. V dropped 4 bases and J dropped 11 bases, with 15 bases sitting between them. Written as DNA, the CDR3 is TGTGCCAGCAGCCAGGGGCTTTTGGGGTACACCTTC. Encoded protein: CASSQGLLGYTF.

The gene calls are TRBV19 and TRBJ2-7; D call uncertain. Trimming pared 6 bases from V and 0 bases from J, leaving 9 bases between. CDR3 length: 13 residues. Germline values: CDR1 LNHDA, CDR2 SQIVND (reference sequence). The CDR3: CASRESFSYEQYF. CDR3 sequence (DNA): TGTGCCAGTAGGGAGAGTTTCTCCTACGAGCAGTACTTC.

The rearrangement joins TRBV30 to TRBJ1-5, with a possible D match to TRBD1 (5 bases). V lost 2 bases and J lost 5, with 16 bases in between. The CDR3 length is 15 residues. CDR1 and CDR2 from the germline V gene are GTSNPN and SVGIG (reference sequence). CDR3 in amino acids: CAWSPLGAGHQPQHF. The CDR3 DNA follows: TGTGCCTGGAGTCCCCTAGGGGCTGGGCATCAGCCCCAGCATTTT.

The sample holds a few counts of this clone. This chain joins TRBV30 and TRBJ2-1; 8 bases fit TRBD2. Losses at the gene ends were 2 bases for V and 3 bases for J; bases not matched to a gene: 3. The CDR3 extends over 14 amino acids. Looked up from germline, CDR1 is GTSNPN and CDR2 is SVGIG (reference sequence). The CDR3 region is CAWSRTSRYNEQFF. The CDR3 coding sequence is TGTGCCTGGAGTAGGACTAGCCGCTACAATGAGCAGTTCTTC.

This chain joins TRBV19 and TRBJ1-4; 7 bases are a match to TRBD1. J gave up 5 bases and V 5 bases, and 8 bases lay outside the gene matches. Germline V gives CDR1 LNHDA, CDR2 SQIVND (reference sequence). The CDR3 sequence is 15 residues long. The DNA of the CDR3 is TGTGCCAGTAGTCCGGGGACAGCCACAAATGAAAAACTGTTTTTT. Its protein is CASSPGTATNEKLFF.

V and J are TRBV7-2 and TRBJ2-1; the D gene is possibly TRBD2 (5 bases). The germline CDR1 and CDR2 sequences are SGHTA and FQGNSA. This CDR3 region has 14 residues. V dropped 0 bases and J dropped 9 bases, with 12 bases sitting between them. The CDR3 DNA reads as TGTGCCAGCAGCTTAGCTAGCGTGGTCGGTGAGCAGTTCTTC. This sequence encodes CASSLASVVGEQFF.

For the CDR3, the DNA is TGTGCCAGCGGGAGCTTCAATACGCAGTATTTT. It is translated as CASGSFNTQYF. V usage is TRBV27 and J usage is TRBJ2-3, with D possibly TRBD2 on 5 matching bases. CDR3 length: 11 amino acids. The V gene lost 8 bases and the J gene lost 7 bases, with 10 bases spanning the gap. CDR1 is MNHEY, CDR2 SMNVEV, per germline (reference sequence).